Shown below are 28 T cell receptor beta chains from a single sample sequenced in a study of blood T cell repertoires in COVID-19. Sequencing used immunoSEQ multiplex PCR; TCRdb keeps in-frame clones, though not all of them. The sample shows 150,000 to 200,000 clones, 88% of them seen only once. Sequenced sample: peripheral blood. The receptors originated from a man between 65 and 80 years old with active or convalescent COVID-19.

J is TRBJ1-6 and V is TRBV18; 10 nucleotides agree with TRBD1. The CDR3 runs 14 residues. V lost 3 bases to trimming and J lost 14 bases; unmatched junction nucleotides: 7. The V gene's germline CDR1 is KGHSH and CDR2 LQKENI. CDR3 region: CASSPSGQGSSLHF. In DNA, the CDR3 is TGTGCCAGCTCACCCTCGGGACAGGGGTCCTCCCTCCACTTT. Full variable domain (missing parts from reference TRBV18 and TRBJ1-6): NAGVMQNPRHLVRRRGQEARLRCSPMKGHSHVYWYRQLPEEGLKFMVYLQKENIIDESGMPKERFSAEFPKEGPSILRIQQVVRGDSAAYFCASSPSGQGSSLHFGNGTRLTVT.

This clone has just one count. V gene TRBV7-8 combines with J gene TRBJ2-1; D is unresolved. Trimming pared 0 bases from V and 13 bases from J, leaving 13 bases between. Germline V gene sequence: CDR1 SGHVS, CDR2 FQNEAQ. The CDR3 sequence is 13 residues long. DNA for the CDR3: TGTGCCAGCAGCTTAGCGCAGGCAGCAAGTCAGTTCTTC. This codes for CASSLAQAASQFF.

The CDR3 sequence: CASSLDGGADSPLHF. In DNA form, the CDR3 reads TGTGCCAGCAGCCTTGATGGGGGCGCAGATTCACCCCTCCACTTT. The chain recombines TRBV2 with TRBJ1-6, with D possibly matching TRBD1 (6 bases). V lost 6 bases and J 8 bases, leaving 17 bases between the germline ends. Germline V lookup: CDR1 SNHLY, CDR2 FYNNEI. This CDR3 has 15 amino acids.

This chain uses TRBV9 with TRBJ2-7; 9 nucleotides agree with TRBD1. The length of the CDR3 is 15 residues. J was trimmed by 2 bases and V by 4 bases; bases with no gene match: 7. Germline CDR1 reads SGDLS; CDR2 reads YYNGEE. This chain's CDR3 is CASSPRTGAPYEQYF. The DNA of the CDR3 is TGTGCCAGCAGCCCCCGGACAGGGGCTCCCTACGAGCAGTACTTC. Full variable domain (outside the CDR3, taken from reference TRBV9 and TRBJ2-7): DSGVTQTPKHLITATGQRVTLRCSPRSGDLSVYWYQQSLDQGLQFLIQYYNGEERAKGNILERFSAQQFPDLHSELNLSSLELGDSALYFCASSPRTGAPYEQYFGPGTRLTVT.

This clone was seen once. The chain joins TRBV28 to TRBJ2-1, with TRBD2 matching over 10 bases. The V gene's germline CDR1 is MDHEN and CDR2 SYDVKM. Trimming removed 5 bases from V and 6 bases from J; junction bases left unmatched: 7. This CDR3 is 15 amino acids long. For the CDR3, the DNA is TGTGCCAGCAGTACATATACTAGCGGGGTCAATGAGCAGTTCTTC. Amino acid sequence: CASSTYTSGVNEQFF.

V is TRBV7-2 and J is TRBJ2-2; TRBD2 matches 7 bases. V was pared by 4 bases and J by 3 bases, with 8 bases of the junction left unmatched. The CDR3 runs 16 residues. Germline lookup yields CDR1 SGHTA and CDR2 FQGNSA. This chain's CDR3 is CASSWGSGIYTGELFF. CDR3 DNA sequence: TGTGCCAGCAGCTGGGGAAGCGGGATATACACCGGGGAGCTGTTTTTT.

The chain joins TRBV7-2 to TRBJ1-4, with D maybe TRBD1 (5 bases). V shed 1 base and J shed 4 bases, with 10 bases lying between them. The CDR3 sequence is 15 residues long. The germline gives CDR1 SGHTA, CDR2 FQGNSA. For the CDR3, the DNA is TGTGCCAGCAGCTTAGTTCAGGGAGGTAATGAAAAACTGTTTTTT. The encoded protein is CASSLVQGGNEKLFF.

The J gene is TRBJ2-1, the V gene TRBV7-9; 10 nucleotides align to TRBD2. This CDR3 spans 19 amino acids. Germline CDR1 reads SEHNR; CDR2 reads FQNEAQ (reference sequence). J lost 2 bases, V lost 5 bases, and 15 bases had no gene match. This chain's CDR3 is CASSPTISSSGSPYNEQFF. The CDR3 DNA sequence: TGTGCCAGCAGCCCAACCATCTCCTCTAGCGGGAGTCCCTACAATGAGCAGTTCTTC. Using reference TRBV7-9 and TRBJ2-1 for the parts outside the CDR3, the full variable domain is DTGVSQNPRHKITKRGQNVTFRCDPISEHNRLYWYRQTLGQGPEFLTYFQNEAQLEKSRLLSDRFSAERPKGSFSTLEIQRTEQGDSAMYLCASSPTISSSGSPYNEQFFGPGTRLTVL.

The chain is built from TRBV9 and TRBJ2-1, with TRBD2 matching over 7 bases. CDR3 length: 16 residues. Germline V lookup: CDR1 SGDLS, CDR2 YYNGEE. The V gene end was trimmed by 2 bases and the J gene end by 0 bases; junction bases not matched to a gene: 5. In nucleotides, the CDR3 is TGTGCCAGCAGCGTTCTAGCGGACCTCTCCTACAATGAGCAGTTCTTC. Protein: CASSVLADLSYNEQFF.

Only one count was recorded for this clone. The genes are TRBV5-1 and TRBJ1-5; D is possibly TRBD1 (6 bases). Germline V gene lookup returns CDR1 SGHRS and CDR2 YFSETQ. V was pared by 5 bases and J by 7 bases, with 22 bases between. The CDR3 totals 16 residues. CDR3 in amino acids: CASRPSPQGSFQPQHF. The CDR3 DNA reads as TGCGCCAGCAGGCCCTCCCCACAGGGTTCCTTCCAGCCCCAGCATTTT. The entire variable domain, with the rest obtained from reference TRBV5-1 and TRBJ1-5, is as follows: KAGVTQTPRYLIKTRGQQVTLSCSPISGHRSVSWYQQTPGQGLQFLFEYFSETQRNKGNFPGRFSGRQFSNSRSEMNVSTLELGDSALYLCASRPSPQGSFQPQHFGDGTRLSIL.

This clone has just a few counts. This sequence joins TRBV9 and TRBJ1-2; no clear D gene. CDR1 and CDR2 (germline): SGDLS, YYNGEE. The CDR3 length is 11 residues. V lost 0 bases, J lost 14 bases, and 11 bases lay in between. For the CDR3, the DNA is TGTGCCAGCAGCGTAGGAGGAGCCCGTACCTTC. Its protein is CASSVGGARTF.

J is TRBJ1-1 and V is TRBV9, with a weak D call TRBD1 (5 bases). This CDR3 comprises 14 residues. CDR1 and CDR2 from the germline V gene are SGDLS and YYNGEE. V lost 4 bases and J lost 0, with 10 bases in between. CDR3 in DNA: TGTGCCAGCAGCACAGGACACCTGAACACTGAAGCTTTCTTT. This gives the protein CASSTGHLNTEAFF.

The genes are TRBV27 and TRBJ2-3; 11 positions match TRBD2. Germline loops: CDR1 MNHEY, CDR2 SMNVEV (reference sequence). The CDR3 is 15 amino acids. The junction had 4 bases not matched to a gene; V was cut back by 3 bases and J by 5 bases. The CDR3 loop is CASSLALAGGDTQYF. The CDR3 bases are TGTGCCAGCAGTTTGGCCCTAGCGGGAGGAGATACGCAGTATTTT.

CDR3 amino acids: CASSIVGGREEKLFF. In DNA, the CDR3 is TGTGCCAGTAGTATAGTAGGGGGACGAGAAGAAAAACTGTTTTTT. The rearrangement joins TRBV19 to TRBJ1-4; tentatively, D is TRBD1 (6 bases). Germline V gene sequence: CDR1 LNHDA, CDR2 SQIVND (reference sequence). V lost 1 base and J 8 bases, leaving 14 bases between the germline ends. The CDR3 has 15 amino acids.

CDR3 nucleotide sequence: TGTGCCAGCAGGGCACAGGGGATGGGCTCTGGGGCCAACGTCCTGACTTTC. It encodes CASRAQGMGSGANVLTF. V usage is TRBV27 and J usage is TRBJ2-6; 7 nucleotides line up with TRBD1. J gave up 0 bases and V 6 bases, and 8 bases lay outside the gene matches. This CDR3 comprises 17 residues. Germline loops: CDR1 MNHEY, CDR2 SMNVEV (reference sequence).

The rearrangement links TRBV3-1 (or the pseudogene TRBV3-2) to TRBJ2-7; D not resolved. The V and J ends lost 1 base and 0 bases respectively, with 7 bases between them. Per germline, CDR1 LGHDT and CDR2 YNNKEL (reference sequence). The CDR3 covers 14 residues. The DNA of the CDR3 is TGTGCCAGCAGCCAAGCCGACTTCTCCTACGAGCAGTACTTC. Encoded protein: CASSQADFSYEQYF.

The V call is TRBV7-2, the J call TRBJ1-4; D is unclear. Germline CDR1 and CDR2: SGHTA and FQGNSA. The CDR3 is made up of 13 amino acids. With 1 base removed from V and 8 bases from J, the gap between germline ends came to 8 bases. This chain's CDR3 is CASSLDLREKLFF. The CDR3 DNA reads TGTGCCAGCAGCTTAGACTTACGGGAAAAACTGTTTTTT.

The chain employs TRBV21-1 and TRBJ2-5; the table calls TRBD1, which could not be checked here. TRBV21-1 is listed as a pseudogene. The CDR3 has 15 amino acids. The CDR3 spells CASSKLGQAEETQYF. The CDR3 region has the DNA TGTGCCAGCAGCAAACTAGGACAGGCAGAAGAGACCCAGTACTTC.

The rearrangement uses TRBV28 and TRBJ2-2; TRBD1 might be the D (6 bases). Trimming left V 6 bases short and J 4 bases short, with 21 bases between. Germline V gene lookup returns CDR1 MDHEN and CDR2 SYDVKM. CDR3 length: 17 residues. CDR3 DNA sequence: TGTGCCAGCAGCACCCGTCGGACAGTCGGGGCCACCGGGGAGCTGTTTTTT. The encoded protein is CASSTRRTVGATGELFF.

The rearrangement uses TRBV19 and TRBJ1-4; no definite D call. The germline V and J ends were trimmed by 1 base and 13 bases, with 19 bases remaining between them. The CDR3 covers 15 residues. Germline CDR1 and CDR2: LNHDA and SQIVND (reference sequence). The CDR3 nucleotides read TGTGCCAGTAGTATAGGCGGAACTCTTCTCATGGGACTGTTTTTT. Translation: CASSIGGTLLMGLFF.

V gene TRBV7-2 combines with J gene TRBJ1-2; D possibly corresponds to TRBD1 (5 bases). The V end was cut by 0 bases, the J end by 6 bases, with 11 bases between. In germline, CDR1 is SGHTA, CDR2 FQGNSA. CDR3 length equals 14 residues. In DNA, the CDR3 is TGTGCCAGCAGCTTAGCGCCGACAGTAGATGGCTACACCTTC. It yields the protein CASSLAPTVDGYTF.

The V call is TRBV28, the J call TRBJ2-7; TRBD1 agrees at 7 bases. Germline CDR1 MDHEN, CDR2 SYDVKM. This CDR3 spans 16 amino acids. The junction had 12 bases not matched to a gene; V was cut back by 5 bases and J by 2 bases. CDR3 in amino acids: CASSPPLPQGAYEQYF. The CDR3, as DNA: TGTGCCAGCAGTCCCCCCCTACCCCAGGGGGCCTACGAGCAGTACTTC.

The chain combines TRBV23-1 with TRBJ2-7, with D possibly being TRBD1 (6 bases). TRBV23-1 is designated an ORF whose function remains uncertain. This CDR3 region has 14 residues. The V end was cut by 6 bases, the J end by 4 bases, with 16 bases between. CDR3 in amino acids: CASRYRAGLYEQYF. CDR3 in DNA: TGCGCCAGCAGGTACAGGGCTGGCCTTTACGAGCAGTACTTC.

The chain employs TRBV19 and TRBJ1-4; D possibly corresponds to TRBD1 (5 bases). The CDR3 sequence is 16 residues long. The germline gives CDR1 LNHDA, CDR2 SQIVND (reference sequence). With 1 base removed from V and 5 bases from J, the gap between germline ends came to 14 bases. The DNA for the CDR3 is TGTGCCAGTAGTATAGGATCGGGACTGCAGAATGAAAAACTGTTTTTT. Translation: CASSIGSGLQNEKLFF.

Here the CDR3 reads CASSLGGRDQPQHF. The CDR3 nucleotides are TGTGCCAGCAGTCTAGGGGGAAGAGATCAGCCCCAGCATTTT. This chain uses TRBV27 with TRBJ1-5; D is perhaps TRBD1 (6 bases). The CDR3 sequence is 14 residues long. Germline V gene lookup returns CDR1 MNHEY and CDR2 SMNVEV (reference sequence). V dropped 5 bases and J dropped 5 bases, with 13 bases sitting between them.

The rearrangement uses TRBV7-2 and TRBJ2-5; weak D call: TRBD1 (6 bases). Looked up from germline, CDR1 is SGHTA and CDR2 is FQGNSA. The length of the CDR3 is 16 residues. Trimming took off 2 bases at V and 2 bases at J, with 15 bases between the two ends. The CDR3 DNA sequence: TGTGCCAGCAGCTTATCAAGCCGGACAGCACAAGAGACCCAGTACTTC. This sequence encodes CASSLSSRTAQETQYF. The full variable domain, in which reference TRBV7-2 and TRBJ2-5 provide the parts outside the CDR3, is GAGVSQSPSNKVTEKGKDVELRCDPISGHTALYWYRQSLGQGLEFLIYFQGNSAPDKSGLPSDRFSAERTGGSVSTLTIQRTQQEDSAVYLCASSLSSRTAQETQYFGPGTRLLVL.

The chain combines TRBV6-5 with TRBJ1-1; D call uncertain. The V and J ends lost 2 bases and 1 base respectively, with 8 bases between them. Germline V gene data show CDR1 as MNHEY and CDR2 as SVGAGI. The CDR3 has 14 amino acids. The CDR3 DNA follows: TGTGCCAGCAGTTACGACAAACGGAACACTGAAGCTTTCTTT. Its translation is CASSYDKRNTEAFF.

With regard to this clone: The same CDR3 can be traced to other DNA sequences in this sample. CDR3 sequence: CASSLGDRDYGYTF. CDR3 bases: TGTGCCAGCAGCTTGGGTGACAGGGACTATGGCTACACCTTC. The chain couples TRBV5-4 to TRBJ1-2; 7 bases fit TRBD1. Germline lookup yields CDR1 SGHNT and CDR2 YYREEE (reference sequence). V shed 0 bases and J 3 bases; nucleotides not matched to a gene: 2. The CDR3 is 14 amino acids.